The sequence of this T cell receptor beta chain was determined in a study of CD8+CD57+ T cells in acquired aplastic anemia. Study-wide findings and caveats: Patients and controls turned out to have around 29 CD8+ CDR3 sequences in common.

To note about this clonotype: Its antigen is not identified.

CDR3 and TCR beta VDJ profiling relied on genomic DNA as the template. Each CDR3 protein is one row after TCRdb ran MiXCR on the reads. The sample contains under 350,000 distinct CDR3 sequences, 55% to 60% of which appear only once. The sample taken for sequencing was sorted CD4+, CD8+, or CD8+CD57+ T cells (not recorded which) from PBMCs. This receptor was identified in a human donor with severe aplastic anemia or a healthy control (not recorded which).

The CDR3 nucleotides are TGCGCCAGCAGCTCCAGCGGGAGTAGGATTTACGAGCAGTACTTC. It specifies CASSSSGSRIYEQYF. The chain links TRBV5-1 to TRBJ2-7; 8 bases are shared with TRBD2. V was pared by 3 bases and J by 4 bases, with 9 bases of the junction left unmatched. Germline V gene sequence: CDR1 SGHRS, CDR2 YFSETQ. This CDR3 spans 15 amino acids.